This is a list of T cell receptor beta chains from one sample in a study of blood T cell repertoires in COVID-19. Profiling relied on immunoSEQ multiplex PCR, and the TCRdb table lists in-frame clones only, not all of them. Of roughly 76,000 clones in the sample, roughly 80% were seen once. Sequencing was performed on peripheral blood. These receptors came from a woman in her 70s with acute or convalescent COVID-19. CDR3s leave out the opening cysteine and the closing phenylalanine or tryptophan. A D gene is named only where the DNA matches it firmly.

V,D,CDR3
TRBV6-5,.,ASRTEGLNYGYT
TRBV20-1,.,SASRGSGTYEQY
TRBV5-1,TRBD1,ASSFSGQGGGNTIY
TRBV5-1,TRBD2,ASSLVSGGYTGELF
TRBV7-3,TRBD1,ASSLIPLQGAEKLF
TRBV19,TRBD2,ASSELAGGLTSSYNEQF
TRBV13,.,ASSLRGPNEQF
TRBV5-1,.,ASSFMWNTEAF
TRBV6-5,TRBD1,ASRQGSTDTQY
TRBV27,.,ASSLSEGRRRQVENQPQH
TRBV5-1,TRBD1,ASTLGGTGFFNEQF
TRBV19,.,ASSGVSRGQFYT
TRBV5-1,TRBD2,ASSFPSGRSREQY
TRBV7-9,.,ASSFTLTSDQETQY
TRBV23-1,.,ASDITLAKNIQY
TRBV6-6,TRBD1,ASSYGTGGIVAQY
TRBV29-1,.,SARGGTYEQY
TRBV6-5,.,ASSFLPGEGGYT
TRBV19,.,ASQEDSLSDGYT
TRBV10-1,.,ASSDSGFEQETQY
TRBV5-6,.,ASSLGALQGSYGYT
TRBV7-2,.,ASRGGWSNEKLF
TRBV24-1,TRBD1,ATKETGAGELF
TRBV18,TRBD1,ASSPPGQKRPYGYT
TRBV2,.,ASSLRYQETQY
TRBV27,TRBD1,ASSPDRGGTYNEQF
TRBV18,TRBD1,ASSTQGNYGYT
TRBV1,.,TSSHHRAHQVCAGELF
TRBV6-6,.,ATTLYNEQF
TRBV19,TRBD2,ASSSSTSGRFGQF
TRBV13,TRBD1,ASSLGLETGEGKSPLH
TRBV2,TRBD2,ASREGLAATSYEQY
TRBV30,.,AWSKGHRTDEQY
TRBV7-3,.,ASSSLDAGPDRGQSHTEAF
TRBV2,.,ASSRLRTDTQY
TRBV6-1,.,ASSDLPGNSNQPQH
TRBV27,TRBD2,ASSPQTSGGLDTQY
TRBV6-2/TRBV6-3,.,ASSSIGGGPWEQY
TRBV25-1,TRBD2,ASTASGRLGETQY
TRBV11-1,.,ASSLYRETEAF
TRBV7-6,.,ASSLATGSGANVLT
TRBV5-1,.,ASSQGFNNEKLF
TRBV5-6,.,ASSLTGKEQY
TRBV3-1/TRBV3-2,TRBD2,ASSQGLALTDTQY
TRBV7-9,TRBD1,ASSPSRDRGVQY
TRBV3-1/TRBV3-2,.,ASSQAGGRMGTYGYT
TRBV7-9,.,ASSLGPGNYGYT
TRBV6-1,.,ASSVLGRGLNQPQH
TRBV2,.,ASSVEMGRLAKNIQY
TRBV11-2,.,ASSLESQGLGGYT
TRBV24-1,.,ATSDPQGGSETQY
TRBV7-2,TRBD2,ASSQTASGSYEQY
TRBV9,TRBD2,ASSVRLAGRETQY